This TCR beta chain was obtained from a study of somatic mutations in cytotoxic T cells in rheumatoid arthritis. Study-wide background: Certain V beta antibody-stained T-cell populations, V beta1+ cells sequenced for TCRB among them, were flow-sorted to nearly 100% purity.

Both CD4+ and CD8+ cells were separated through positive magnetic bead selection, and their purity was verified using flow cytometry. Sequenced by immunoSEQ multiplex PCR; TCRdb stores in-frame clones only, minus some. This sample has some 3,500 clones, with 65% to 85% found just once. This clone showed up just a few times. The receptor was isolated from a man aged 45-65 years with rheumatoid arthritis. The material sequenced was CD8+ T cells sorted from blood.

In DNA, the CDR3 is TGTGCCACCAGCAGAGCCCGCACAAGCACAGATACGCAGTATTTT. As protein: CATSRARTSTDTQYF. The chain couples TRBV15 to TRBJ2-3; D ambiguous. CDR3 length: 15 amino acids. From germline, CDR1 is LNHNV and CDR2 YYDKDF (reference sequence). V was clipped by 1 base and J by 0 bases, with 8 bases between them.